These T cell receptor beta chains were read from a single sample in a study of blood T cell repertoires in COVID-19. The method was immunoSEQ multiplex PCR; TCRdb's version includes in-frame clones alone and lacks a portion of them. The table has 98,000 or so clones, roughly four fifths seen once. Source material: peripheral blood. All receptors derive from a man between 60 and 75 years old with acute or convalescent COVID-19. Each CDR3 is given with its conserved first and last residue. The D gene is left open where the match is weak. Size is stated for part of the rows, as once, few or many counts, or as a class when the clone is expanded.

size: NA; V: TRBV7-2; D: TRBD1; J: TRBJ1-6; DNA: TGTGCCAGCAGCTCCACCCCAGGGGGTACCGGGACTCCCCTCCACTTT; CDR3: CASSSTPGGTGTPLHF
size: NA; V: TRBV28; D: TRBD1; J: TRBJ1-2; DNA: TGTGCCAGCAGGCAACCGGGACAGGGATTATTGGACACCTTC; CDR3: CASRQPGQGLLDTF
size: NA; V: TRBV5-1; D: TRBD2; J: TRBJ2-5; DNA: TGCGCCAGCAGCTTAACGGGGGGCCAAGAGACCCAGTACTTC; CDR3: CASSLTGGQETQYF
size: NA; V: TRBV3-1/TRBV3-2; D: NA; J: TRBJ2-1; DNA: TGTGCCAGCAGCCCGTTACAGGGACGGAGCTACAATGAGCAGTTCTTC; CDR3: CASSPLQGRSYNEQFF
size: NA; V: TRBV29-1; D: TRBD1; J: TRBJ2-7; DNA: TGCAGCGTTGAAGATGTAGGGACAGGGAGCTCCTACGAGCAGTACTTC; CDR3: CSVEDVGTGSSYEQYF
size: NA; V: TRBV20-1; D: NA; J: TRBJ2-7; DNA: TGCAGTGCCCGCGGAGGGGAGCAGTACTTC; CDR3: CSARGGEQYF
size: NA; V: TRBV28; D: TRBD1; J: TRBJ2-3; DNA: TGTGCCAGCAGGTCTTCAGGACAGGAACCAGATACGCAGTATTTT; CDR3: CASRSSGQEPDTQYF
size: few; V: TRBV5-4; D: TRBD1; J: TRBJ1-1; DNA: TGTGCCAGCAGCTTGGGGACAGGGGCCAACCTGAACACTGAAGCTTTCTTT; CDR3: CASSLGTGANLNTEAFF
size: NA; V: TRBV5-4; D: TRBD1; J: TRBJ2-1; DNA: TGTGCCAGCAGCCGTCCCGGGACAGGGTTCAATGAGCAGTTCTTC; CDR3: CASSRPGTGFNEQFF
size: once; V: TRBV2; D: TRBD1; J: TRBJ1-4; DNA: TGTGCCAGCAGAGGGGACAGGGCAAACAAGGAAAAACTGTTTTTT; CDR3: CASRGDRANKEKLFF
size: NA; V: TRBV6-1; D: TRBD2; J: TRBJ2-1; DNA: TGTGCCAGCAGTGTGCCCCGGGGTAGCGGGGGGGCGTCGTATGAGCAGTTCTTC; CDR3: CASSVPRGSGGASYEQFF
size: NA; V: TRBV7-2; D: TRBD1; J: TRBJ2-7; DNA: TGTGCCAGCAGCTCGGGACAGGTTGGCGAGCAGTACTTC; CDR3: CASSSGQVGEQYF
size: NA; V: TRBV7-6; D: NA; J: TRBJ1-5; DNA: TGTGCCAGCAGCTTAGCGGGGGCCGGGGGGGAGCCCCAGCATTTT; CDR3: CASSLAGAGGEPQHF
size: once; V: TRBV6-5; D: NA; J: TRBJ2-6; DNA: TGTGCCAGCACCGGGTCTGGGGCCAACGTCCTGACTTTC; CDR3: CASTGSGANVLTF
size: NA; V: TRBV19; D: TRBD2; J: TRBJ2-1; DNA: TGTGCCAGTAGTATAGGACGGGAGGGATCTGAGCAGTTCTTC; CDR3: CASSIGREGSEQFF
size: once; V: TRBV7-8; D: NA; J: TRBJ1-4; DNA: TGTGCCAGCAGCTCCAGCCCTATGAGGGAAAAACTGTTTTTT; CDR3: CASSSSPMREKLFF
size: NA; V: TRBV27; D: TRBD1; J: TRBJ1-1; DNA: TGTGCCAGCAGTTTACGACAGGGTGGTACTGAAGCTTTCTTT; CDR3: CASSLRQGGTEAFF
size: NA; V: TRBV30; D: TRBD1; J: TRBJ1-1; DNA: TGTGCCTGGAGTTCGGACAGGGGAACTGAAGCTTTCTTT; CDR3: CAWSSDRGTEAFF
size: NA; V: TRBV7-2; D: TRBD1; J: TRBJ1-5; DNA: TGTGCCAGCAGCTTATTAACAGGGGGAACTAATCAGCCCCAGCATTTT; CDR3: CASSLLTGGTNQPQHF
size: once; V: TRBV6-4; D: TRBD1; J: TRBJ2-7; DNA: TGTGCCAGCAACCGACAGGGGGTCTATTACGAGCAGTACTTC; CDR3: CASNRQGVYYEQYF
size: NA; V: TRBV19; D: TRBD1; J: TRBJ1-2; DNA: TGTGCCAGTAGTACGACGGTAGGGACAGGAGCGGCCCTCTATGGCTACACCTTC; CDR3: CASSTTVGTGAALYGYTF
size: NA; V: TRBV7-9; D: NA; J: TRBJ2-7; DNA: TGTGCCAGCAGCCTCTCCGCCTACGAGCAGTACTTC; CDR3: CASSLSAYEQYF
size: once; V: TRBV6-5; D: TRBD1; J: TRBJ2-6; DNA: TGTGCCAGCAGGCGGACAGGGGCTGGGGCCAACGTCCTGACTTTC; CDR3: CASRRTGAGANVLTF
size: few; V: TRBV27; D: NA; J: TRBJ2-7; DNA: TGTGCCAGCTTCGGGGGCTACGAGCAGTACTTC; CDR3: CASFGGYEQYF
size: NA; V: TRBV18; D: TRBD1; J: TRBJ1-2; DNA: TGTGCCAGCTCACCCCGAGGGACAGGGGGTGGCTACACCTTC; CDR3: CASSPRGTGGGYTF
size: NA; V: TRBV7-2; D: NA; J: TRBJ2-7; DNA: TGTGCCAGCAGCCCTACTAGAAACGAGCAGTACTTC; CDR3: CASSPTRNEQYF
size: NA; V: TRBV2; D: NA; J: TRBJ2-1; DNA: TGTGCCAGCAAAATGAGTGGCAATGAGCAGTTCTTC; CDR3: CASKMSGNEQFF
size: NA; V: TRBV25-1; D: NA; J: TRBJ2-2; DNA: TGTGCCAGCAGTCCCGATGGTGGAGGGGGCTCGACCGGGGAGCTGTTTTTT; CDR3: CASSPDGGGGSTGELFF
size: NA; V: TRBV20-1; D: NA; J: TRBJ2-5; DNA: TGCAGTGCCCCTAAAGAGACCCAGTACTTC; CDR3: CSAPKETQYF
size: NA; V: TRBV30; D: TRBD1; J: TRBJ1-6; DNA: TGTGCCTGCTCGGGACAGGCAAATAATTCACCCCTCCACTTT; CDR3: CACSGQANNSPLHF
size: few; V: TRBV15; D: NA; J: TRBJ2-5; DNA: TGTGCCACCAGCAGAGATCGGTGGGAGACCCAGTACTTC; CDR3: CATSRDRWETQYF
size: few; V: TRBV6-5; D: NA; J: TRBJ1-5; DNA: TGTGCCAGCAGTTACTCTGTAGATAGCAATCAGCCCCAGCATTTT; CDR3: CASSYSVDSNQPQHF
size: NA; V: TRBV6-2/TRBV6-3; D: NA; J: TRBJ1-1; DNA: TGTGCCAGCAGTTTGCCAGGGAACACTGAAGCTTTCTTT; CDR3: CASSLPGNTEAFF